Shown below are 27 T cell receptor beta chains from a single sample sequenced in a study of human T cells and chemical hapten exposure. Sample time point: patch test 1, 2 weeks after DPC sensitization. The treatment: therapeutic diphenylcyclopropenone sensitization with weekly scalp DPC. TCRdb reprocessed the RACE reads with MiXCR, giving one entry per CDR3 protein. The data contain a few hundred thousand distinct CDR3 sequences, roughly 4.8% of them singletons. The sequencing here drew on whole blood, taken in connection with sensitization to the hapten diphenylcyclopropenone (DPC). These receptors were obtained from a woman aged 45-65 years with alopecia areata. Some clones in this sample may be carry-over from other donors' samples.

The table lists this clonotype with many counts. V is TRBV6-2 or TRBV6-3 and J is TRBJ2-1; D may be TRBD1 (5 bases). Germline V CDR1 and CDR2: MNHEY, SVGEGT. V was shortened by 8 bases and J by 4 bases, with 15 bases between the two germline ends. This CDR3 is built from 14 residues. CDR3 bases: TGTGCCAGCGGGGCGGTCGCCAAGTACAATGAGCAGTTCTTC. It is translated as CASGAVAKYNEQFF.

The V gene is TRBV6-5, the J gene TRBJ2-7, with a weak D call TRBD2 (5 bases). The CDR3 runs to 11 residues. The germline CDR1 and CDR2 sequences are MNHEY and SVGAGI. Trimming cost V 8 bases and J 6 bases, with 11 bases left between them. The chain's CDR3 is CASGRGPEQYF. The CDR3 nucleotides read TGTGCCAGCGGGAGAGGTCCCGAGCAGTACTTC.

V is TRBV20-1 and J is TRBJ2-3; D might be TRBD1 or TRBD2, each matching 6 bases. This CDR3 spans 13 amino acids. The germline V gene encodes CDR1 DFQATT and CDR2 SNEGSKA (reference sequence). Trimming shortened V by 5 bases and J by 2 bases, and 11 bases separated the two germline ends. DNA for the CDR3: TGCAGTGCTGAGGGGGGCTACACAGATACGCAGTATTTT. Translating it yields CSAEGGYTDTQYF.

Details on this clonotype: A much larger clone sits a single nucleotide away, making a read error possible. The J gene is TRBJ1-5, the V gene TRBV20-1; a possible D gene is TRBD1 (6 bases). Germline loops: CDR1 DFQATT, CDR2 SNEGSKA (reference sequence). The CDR3 is 15 residues long. CDR3 coding DNA: TGCAGTGCTAGAGCGGGGGCGCGGAGCAATCAGCTCCAGCATTTT. Translated: CSARAGARSNQLQHF.

In its sample, this clonotype was seen many times. The chain employs TRBV28 and TRBJ1-6; D call uncertain. Germline V CDR1 and CDR2: MDHEN, SYDVKM. V was trimmed by 8 bases and J by 10 bases, leaving 12 bases between them. This CDR3 is 12 amino acids long. The CDR3 here is CASRAQESPLHF. CDR3 nucleotide sequence: TGTGCCAGCCGGGCTCAGGAGTCACCCCTCCACTTT.

This clonotype was counted a few times. The CDR3 reads CSARLDRAEAFF. CDR3 bases: TGCAGTGCTAGACTCGACAGGGCTGAAGCTTTCTTT. The chain joins TRBV20-1 to TRBJ1-1, with 7 bases identical to TRBD1. This CDR3 contains 12 residues. CDR1 and CDR2 (germline): DFQATT, SNEGSKA (reference sequence). V gave up 2 bases and J gave up 6 bases; unmatched junction bases: 3.

The rearrangement joins TRBV11-3 to TRBJ2-3; 10 nucleotides line up with TRBD1. CDR3 length equals 15 residues. Germline V gene sequence: CDR1 SGHNT, CDR2 YENEEA. V lost 4 bases to trimming and J lost 2 bases; unmatched junction nucleotides: 3. The CDR3 loop is CASSSDRGFTDTQYF. CDR3 coding DNA: TGTGCCAGCAGCTCGGACAGGGGGTTCACAGATACGCAGTATTTT.

The chain is built from TRBV7-9 and TRBJ2-2, with D unclear. This CDR3 comprises 13 residues. V was trimmed by 10 bases and J by 3 bases, leaving 12 bases between them. Germline V gene sequence: CDR1 SEHNR, CDR2 FQNEAQ (reference sequence). For the CDR3, the DNA is TGTGCCAACACCGGGCCTGACACCGGGGAGCTGTTTTTT. It specifies CANTGPDTGELFF.

The table lists this clonotype with many counts. The chain couples TRBV6-1 to TRBJ1-1; 9 nucleotides align to TRBD1. Germline CDR1 reads MNHNS; CDR2 reads SASEGT. The trim removed 0 bases at V and 4 bases at J, leaving 3 bases unmatched. CDR3 length: 15 amino acids. The CDR3 coding sequence is TGTGCCAGCAGTGAAGCGGGGACAGGGCTCACTGAAGCTTTCTTT. Encoded protein: CASSEAGTGLTEAFF.

This clonotype came up many times. The rearrangement uses TRBV5-1 and TRBJ2-3; no clear D. Germline lookup yields CDR1 SGHRS and CDR2 YFSETQ. The CDR3 contains 15 residues. Trimming took 4 bases from V and 6 from J, leaving 18 bases between them. CDR3 bases: TGCGCCAGCAGCACGGCTGGTGGAGAGCAGGATACGCAGTATTTT. This gives the protein CASSTAGGEQDTQYF.

This clonotype was seen many times. This sequence joins TRBV5-4 and TRBJ1-1; D gene ambiguous. The V end was cut by 4 bases, the J end by 3 bases, with 4 bases between. In germline, CDR1 is SGHNT, CDR2 YYREEE (reference sequence). CDR3 length: 11 residues. The CDR3 nucleotides are TGTGCCAGCAGCAAGGACACTGAAGCTTTCTTT. Translating it yields CASSKDTEAFF.

The gene calls are TRBV7-2 and TRBJ2-1; 7 bases are a match to TRBD2. J was trimmed by 2 bases and V by 3 bases; bases with no gene match: 10. This CDR3 comprises 17 residues. From germline, CDR1 is SGHTA and CDR2 FQGNSA. The chain's CDR3 is CASSFPGRLAAYNEQFF. In DNA form, the CDR3 reads TGTGCCAGCAGCTTCCCGGGGCGGCTAGCGGCCTACAATGAGCAGTTCTTC.

V is TRBV7-9 and J is TRBJ2-1, with 12 bases aligning to TRBD1. The germline V gene has CDR1 SEHNR and CDR2 FQNEAQ (reference sequence). Germline trimming cut 5 bases from V and 4 bases from J; bases unmatched to any gene: 9. CDR3 length: 17 amino acids. CDR3 sequence: CASSEGDRGPYYNEQFF. The CDR3 nucleotides are TGTGCCAGCAGCGAAGGGGACAGGGGGCCCTATTACAATGAGCAGTTCTTC.

This clonotype appeared many times. The genes are TRBV25-1 and TRBJ2-7; 9 nucleotides align to TRBD2. The germline gives CDR1 MGHDK, CDR2 SYGVNS. This CDR3 has 13 residues. The CDR3 region is CASSDPAGGPPSV. Here the CDR3 DNA reads TGTGCCAGCAGTGACCCCGCGGGAGGGCCTCCTAGCGTC.

This clonotype has a handful of counts. CDR3 in DNA: TGTGCCAGCAGTTTATTTGGTTCAGCCTCCTACGAGCAGTACTTC. This codes for CASSLFGSASYEQYF. The gene calls are TRBV27 and TRBJ2-7; no clear D gene. Trimming cost V 1 base and J 0 bases, with 10 bases left between them. Germline V lookup: CDR1 MNHEY, CDR2 SMNVEV (reference sequence). The CDR3 is 15 residues long.

This sequence joins TRBV9 and TRBJ2-2; the match to TRBD1 covers 7 bases. J lost 2 bases, V lost 4 bases, and 8 bases had no gene match. CDR3 size: 16 residues. Germline assignment: CDR1 SGDLS and CDR2 YYNGEE. The CDR3 reads CASSSRTGVNTGELFF. CDR3 sequence (DNA): TGTGCCAGCAGCTCCCGGACAGGAGTTAACACCGGGGAGCTGTTTTTT.

As concerns this clonotype: This may be a read error, as it is one base from a much larger clone. The chain has TRBV24-1 and TRBJ2-1, with D possibly called TRBD1 or TRBD2 (6 bases each). Looked up from germline, CDR1 is KGHDR and CDR2 is SFDVKD. The CDR3 contains 17 residues. The CDR3 DNA reads as TGTGCCACCAGTGACCCCGCTTCGGGGGCCTCCTTCAATGAGCAGTTCTTC. Translated: CATSDPASGASFNEQFF.

This sequence joins TRBV7-9 and TRBJ1-1; 8 positions agree with TRBD1. Germline V lookup: CDR1 SEHNR, CDR2 FQNEAQ (reference sequence). The CDR3 runs 17 residues. Losses at the gene ends were 5 bases for V and 3 bases for J; bases not matched to a gene: 14. This chain's CDR3 is CASSPYPGQDADTEAFF. The CDR3 DNA is TGTGCCAGCAGCCCTTATCCGGGACAGGATGCTGACACTGAAGCTTTCTTT.

This clonotype was recorded many times. This sequence joins TRBV28 and TRBJ1-1; weak D call: TRBD1 (5 bases). Trimming pared 5 bases from V and 1 base from J, leaving 8 bases between. Germline values: CDR1 MDHEN, CDR2 SYDVKM. There are 13 residues in the CDR3. CDR3 nucleotides: TGTGCCAGCAGTGTGACAGCGAACACTGAAGCTTTCTTT. It specifies CASSVTANTEAFF.

This clonotype was counted at least ten times. This chain connects TRBV12-5 to TRBJ2-2, with a tentative D call TRBD1 (5 bases). Germline V lookup: CDR1 LGHNT, CDR2 FRNRAP. CDR3 size: 14 residues. Trimming cost V 6 bases and J 11 bases, with 19 bases left between them. DNA for the CDR3: TGTGCTAGTGGCCAAGGACAAGGACCCCAAGAGCTGTTTTTT. Protein sequence: CASGQGQGPQELFF.

Of note for this clonotype: This clone may be a read error of a much larger clone one base away. This sequence joins TRBV12-3 or TRBV12-4 and TRBJ1-1, with D perhaps matching TRBD1 (6 bases). V lost 6 bases and J 4 bases, leaving 18 bases between the germline ends. The CDR3 totals 15 residues. The CDR3 DNA sequence: TGTGCCAGCAGGTCCCCGGGACATATGAGCACTGAAGCTTTCTTT. Translating gives CASRSPGHMSTEAFF.

The V call is TRBV20-1, the J call TRBJ1-3, with D unclear. Trimming stripped 3 bases from V and 0 bases from J, with 3 bases between. The CDR3 consists of 12 residues. The germline V gene has CDR1 DFQATT and CDR2 SNEGSKA (reference sequence). CDR3 sequence (DNA): TGCAGTGCTAGCAGCTCTGGAAACACCATATATTTT. Protein product: CSASSSGNTIYF.

This clonotype was picked up many times. V is TRBV6-1 and J is TRBJ1-6; D not resolved. The CDR3 totals 15 residues. V was shortened by 0 bases and J by 7 bases, with 10 bases between the two germline ends. Germline lookup yields CDR1 MNHNS and CDR2 SASEGT. This CDR3 is CASSEAGGRNSPLHF. CDR3 DNA: TGTGCCAGCAGTGAAGCGGGAGGGCGCAATTCACCCCTCCACTTT.

This clonotype occurred many times. This chain joins TRBV5-5 and TRBJ2-6; TRBD1 aligns across 10 bases. The length of the CDR3 is 18 residues. Trimming cost V 4 bases and J 2 bases; bases outside gene matches: 9. Per the germline V gene, CDR1 is SGHKS and CDR2 is YYEKEE (reference sequence). The CDR3 loop is CASSPTGTGVTGANVLTF. Here the CDR3 DNA reads TGTGCCAGCAGCCCCACCGGGACAGGGGTAACTGGGGCCAACGTCCTGACTTTC.

This clonotype occurred many times. CDR3 sequence: CASSLESTVRDTQYF. CDR3 nucleotides: TGTGCCAGCAGCTTAGAGAGTACAGTTCGGGATACGCAGTATTTT. The genes are TRBV7-2 and TRBJ2-3, with D hard to call. The CDR3 has 15 amino acids. Trimming cost V 1 base and J 6 bases, with 14 bases left between them. Germline CDR1 is SGHTA and CDR2 is FQGNSA.

This sequence joins TRBV6-2 or TRBV6-3 and TRBJ1-5, with TRBD1 as a possible D gene (5 bases). Germline values: CDR1 MNHEY, CDR2 SVGEGT. V shed 6 bases and J shed 9 bases, with 18 bases lying between them. The CDR3 sequence is 14 residues long. CDR3 nucleotides: TGTGCCAGCAGCCCGACAGAGGCCTTGGGGCCCCAGCATTTT. The encoded protein is CASSPTEALGPQHF.

The genes are TRBV2 and TRBJ2-1; D is perhaps TRBD2 (5 bases). The germline gives CDR1 SNHLY, CDR2 FYNNEI. V was clipped by 4 bases and J by 6 bases, with 16 bases between them. The CDR3 extends over 15 amino acids. The CDR3 DNA sequence: TGTGCCAGCAGTGCAAGGACTGGTCCGGGCAATGAGCAGTTCTTC. This translates into CASSARTGPGNEQFF.